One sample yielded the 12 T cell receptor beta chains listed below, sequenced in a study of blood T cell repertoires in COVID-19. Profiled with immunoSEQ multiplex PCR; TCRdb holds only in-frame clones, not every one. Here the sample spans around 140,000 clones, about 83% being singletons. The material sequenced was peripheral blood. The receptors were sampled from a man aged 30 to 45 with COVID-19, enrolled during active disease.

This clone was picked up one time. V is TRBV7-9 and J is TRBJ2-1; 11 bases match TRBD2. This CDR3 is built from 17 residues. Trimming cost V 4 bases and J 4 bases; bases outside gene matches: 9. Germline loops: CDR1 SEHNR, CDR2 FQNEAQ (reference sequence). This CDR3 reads CASSSGLAGRAYNEQFF. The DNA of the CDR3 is TGTGCCAGCAGCTCTGGACTAGCGGGTAGGGCGTACAATGAGCAGTTCTTC.

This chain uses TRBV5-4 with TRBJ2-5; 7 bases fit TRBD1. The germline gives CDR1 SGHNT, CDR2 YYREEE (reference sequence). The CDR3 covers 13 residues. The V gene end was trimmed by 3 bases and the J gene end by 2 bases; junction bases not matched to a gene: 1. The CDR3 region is CASSWDSQETQYF. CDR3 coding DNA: TGTGCCAGCAGCTGGGACAGTCAAGAGACCCAGTACTTC.

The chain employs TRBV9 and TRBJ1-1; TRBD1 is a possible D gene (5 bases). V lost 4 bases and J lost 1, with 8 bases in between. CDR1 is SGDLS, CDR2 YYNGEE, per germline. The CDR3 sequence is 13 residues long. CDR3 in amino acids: CASSPGGNTEAFF. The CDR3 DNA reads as TGTGCCAGCAGCCCCGGGGGGAACACTGAAGCTTTCTTT. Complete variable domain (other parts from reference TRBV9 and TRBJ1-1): DSGVTQTPKHLITATGQRVTLRCSPRSGDLSVYWYQQSLDQGLQFLIQYYNGEERAKGNILERFSAQQFPDLHSELNLSSLELGDSALYFCASSPGGNTEAFFGQGTRLTVV.

DNA for the CDR3: TGTGCCAGCAGCAAACCGGGTCGCCAAGAGACCCAGTACTTC. Amino acid sequence: CASSKPGRQETQYF. V usage is TRBV6-2 or TRBV6-3 and J usage is TRBJ2-5; D gene unclear. The length of the CDR3 is 14 residues. The V end was cut by 6 bases, the J end by 1 base, with 12 bases between. Germline CDR1 is MNHEY and CDR2 is SVGEGT.

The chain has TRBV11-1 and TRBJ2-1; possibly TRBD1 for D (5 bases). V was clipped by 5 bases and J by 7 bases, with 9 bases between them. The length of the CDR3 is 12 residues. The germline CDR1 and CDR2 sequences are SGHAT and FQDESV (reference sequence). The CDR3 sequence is CASSRQGNEQFF. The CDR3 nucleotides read TGTGCCAGCAGCCGCCAGGGAAATGAGCAGTTCTTC.

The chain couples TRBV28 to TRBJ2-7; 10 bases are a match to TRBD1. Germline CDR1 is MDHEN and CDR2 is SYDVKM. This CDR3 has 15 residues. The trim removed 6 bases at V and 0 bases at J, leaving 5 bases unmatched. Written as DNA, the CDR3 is TGTGCCAGCAGCGGTGGGGACAGGGGCTCCTACGAGCAGTACTTC. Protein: CASSGGDRGSYEQYF.

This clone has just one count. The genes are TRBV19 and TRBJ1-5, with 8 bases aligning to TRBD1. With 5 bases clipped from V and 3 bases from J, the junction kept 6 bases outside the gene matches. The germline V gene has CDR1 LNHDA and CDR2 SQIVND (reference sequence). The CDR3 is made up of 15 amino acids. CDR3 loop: CASSLRTGNNQPQHF. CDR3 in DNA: TGTGCCAGTAGTCTCCGGACAGGGAACAATCAGCCCCAGCATTTT.

This CDR3 reads CASSMGLADYNEQFF. The CDR3 coding sequence is TGTGCCAGTAGTATGGGCCTAGCGGACTACAATGAGCAGTTCTTC. This chain links TRBV19 with TRBJ2-1, with 7 bases lining up with TRBD2. J gave up 3 bases and V 3 bases, and 5 bases lay outside the gene matches. This CDR3 region has 15 residues. CDR1 and CDR2 from the germline V gene are LNHDA and SQIVND (reference sequence).

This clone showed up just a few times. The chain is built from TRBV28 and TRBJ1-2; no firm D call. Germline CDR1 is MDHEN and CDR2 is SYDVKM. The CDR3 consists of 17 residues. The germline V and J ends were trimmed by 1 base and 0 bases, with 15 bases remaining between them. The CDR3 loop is CASSLLGAAESNYGYTF. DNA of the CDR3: TGTGCCAGCAGTTTATTAGGTGCGGCAGAATCTAACTATGGCTACACCTTC.

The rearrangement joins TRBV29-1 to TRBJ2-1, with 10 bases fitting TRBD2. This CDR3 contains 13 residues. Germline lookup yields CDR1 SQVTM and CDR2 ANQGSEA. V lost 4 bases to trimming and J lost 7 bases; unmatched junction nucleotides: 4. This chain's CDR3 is CSVALAGDNEQFF. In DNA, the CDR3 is TGCAGCGTTGCCCTAGCGGGAGATAATGAGCAGTTCTTC.

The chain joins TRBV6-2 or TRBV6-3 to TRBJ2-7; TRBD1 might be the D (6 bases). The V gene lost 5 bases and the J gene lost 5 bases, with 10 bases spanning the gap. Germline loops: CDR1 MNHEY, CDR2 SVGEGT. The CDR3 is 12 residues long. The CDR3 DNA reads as TGTGCCAGCAGTGGACAGTCCCACGAGCAGTACTTC. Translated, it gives CASSGQSHEQYF.

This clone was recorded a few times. The CDR3 DNA is TGTGCCAGCAGCTTCAGATGGGACTCTGGCTACACCTTC. It translates to CASSFRWDSGYTF. The chain links TRBV11-2 to TRBJ1-2, with D perhaps matching TRBD1 (5 bases). The CDR3 is 13 residues long. CDR1 is SGHAT, CDR2 FQNNGV, per germline. Trimming took off 3 bases at V and 7 bases at J, with 12 bases between the two ends.